This TCR beta chain was sequenced during a study of cytomegalovirus exposure and HLA in healthy donors. Both 60 Vbeta primers and 13 Jbeta primers went into the PCR. Clones were read by immunoSEQ multiplex PCR, and TCRdb kept only the in-frame ones, dropping some. The table includes around 130,000 clones, approximately 85% detected once. This CDR3 is 13 amino acids long. Germline values: CDR1 SGHTA, CDR2 FQGNSA. Trimming stripped 6 bases from V and 7 bases from J, with 14 bases between. The chain combines TRBV7-2 with TRBJ2-3; D perhaps matches TRBD2 (6 bases). The sequence was obtained from a boy younger than 18 in good health and CMV-seronegative. Source material: PBMCs. CDR3 in DNA: TGTGCCAGCAGTCGGGACTTCGGCTATACGCAGTATTTT. It translates to CASSRDFGYTQYF.